These T cell receptor beta chains were read from a single sample in a study of T-cell memory formation after mild COVID-19. TCRdb re-called the 5' RACE reads with MiXCR, one entry per CDR3 protein. Of under 650,000 distinct CDR3 sequences detected, around 17% appear once; the ten largest clones hold around 12%. The sample taken for sequencing was PBMCs or a T cell subset sorted from them (not recorded which). Receptors originate from an adult woman who had mild COVID-19 (a few samples of this study predate the infection). Cell type and time point are not known. The CDR3 runs from the conserved cysteine through the conserved F or W. The order of the fields is clone size, V gene, CDR3 protein. Not every row has a clone size; where given, it reads once, few, many or a size class.

NA TRBV4-2 CASSQEGSGGEMAYNEQFF
NA TRBV4-3 CASSRDRGTNQPQHF
NA TRBV7-8 CASSKGLAGVETQYF
NA TRBV20-1 CSATIGGGHQPQHF
NA TRBV29-1 CSVLTGVSYGYTF
NA TRBV12-3/TRBV12-4 CASSALGGHSNQPQHF
few TRBV12-3/TRBV12-4 CATGGTEGKTQYF
many TRBV7-6 CASSLDGGTVQETQYF
many TRBV6-1 CASSGQSNQPQHF
NA TRBV4-1 CASSPRDHLRDYGYTF
NA TRBV6-2/TRBV6-3 CASSYQDPETQYF
NA TRBV9 CASSGLGNTIYF
NA TRBV15 CATSREYRDSYEQYF
few TRBV7-9 CASSHRRWTSGRIGYEQYF
many TRBV27 CASSLFGGEQYF
NA TRBV7-2 CASSSSPFYEQYF
few TRBV24-1 CATSDFAAEQFF
few TRBV9 CASSVVEKGPPYEQYF
NA TRBV29-1 CSETDLNTEAFF
NA TRBV29-1 CSVRVIGELFF
NA TRBV7-8 CASSRLQGLAGVERLNEQFF
NA TRBV20-1 CSAREYGTGLNYGYTF
NA TRBV19 CASSISILTEAFF
NA TRBV5-1 CASSSKTILGTATEAFF
few TRBV10-3 CAISVRAQETQYF
few TRBV12-3/TRBV12-4 CASRLTSGGYNEQFF
NA TRBV9 CARSGGVLYEQYF
few TRBV6-5 CASSYSGPNGNQPQHF
many TRBV18 CASSPPFAAAFF
once TRBV15 CATSVEGEAFF
NA TRBV7-7 CASSPKTKAYDEQFF
NA TRBV29-1 CSVGGPSGRTTYEQYF
many TRBV11-2 CASSLNRLSSGANVLTF
NA TRBV2 CASSHTSGGEDTQYF
NA TRBV11-2 CASSLGGPYNTQYF
few TRBV28 CASSFFRGAEDEQFF
few TRBV12-3/TRBV12-4 CASRQGASGYTF
few TRBV5-1 CASSRSGTTTYEQYF
many TRBV5-6 CASSWMTKRRRGNEQYF
NA TRBV7-8 CASSFLAGESSTDTQYF
few TRBV30 CAWSDGSANEQFF
few TRBV12-3/TRBV12-4 CASSLGQAGYKNIQYF